This T cell receptor beta chain was profiled in a study of cytomegalovirus exposure and HLA in healthy donors. The PCR contained 60 Vbeta and 13 Jbeta primers. As handled by the study authors: About 9.9 million shared chains were among around 80 million unique TCR beta chains counted in a later analysis. TCRdb keeps only in-frame clones here, not all; method: immunoSEQ multiplex PCR. The DNA gave D and trimming, while V, J and clone size come from that table. The sample yields about 59,000 clones, about four fifths seen once. General observations from the study: The classifier was said to identify cytomegalovirus status with high specificity and sensitivity. Segments of the TCR beta V type were, in most cases, productive about 87% or about 30% of the time in an earlier analysis. An analysis was carried out at a later point. It showed that HLA-associated TCR beta chains were more clonally expanded than equally common non-associated chains.

In the case of this clone: Antigen unknown.

Per the germline V gene, CDR1 is MDHEN and CDR2 is SYDVKM. The CDR3 sequence is 13 residues long. Trimming removed 4 bases from V and 4 bases from J, with 7 bases in between. The sample taken for sequencing was PBMCs. The sequence derives from a woman in her forties in good health and CMV-seronegative. The chain uses TRBV28 and TRBJ2-2; D may be TRBD2 (6 bases). The CDR3 loop is CASSSGGTGELFF. CDR3 DNA: TGTGCCAGCAGTTCCGGGGGCACCGGGGAGCTGTTTTTT.